A selection of T cell receptor beta chains follows, all from one sample in a study of T cells in localized non-small cell lung cancer. Generated by immunoSEQ multiplex PCR, the TCRdb table keeps only in-frame clones and is missing some. The sample includes 20,000 to 25,000 clones, approximately 87% of them seen just once. The sequencing used peripheral blood, collected before any cancer treatment. Receptors were obtained from a woman aged 35-70 years with stage I lung adenocarcinoma. CDR3s include the opening cysteine and the closing phenylalanine or tryptophan.

V,J,CDR3
TRBV13,TRBJ2-5,CASSQIGQQETQYF
TRBV7-9,TRBJ1-2,CASSPGQGGYTF
TRBV7-9,TRBJ1-6,CASSPDRGNSPLHF
TRBV4-3,TRBJ1-1,CASSQAPGLGTGVGTEAFF
TRBV5-1,TRBJ1-1,CASSLGGTTSTEAFF
TRBV11-3,TRBJ2-3,CASSLTVAASTDTQYF
TRBV7-2,TRBJ2-3,CASRTSGGASTDTQYF
TRBV4-2,TRBJ2-7,CASSPGWGGSYEQYF
TRBV5-1,TRBJ2-5,CASKREVQETQYF
TRBV15,TRBJ2-3,CATSPDPGYRGDTQYF
TRBV7-2,TRBJ1-3,CASTPSFPGNTIYF
TRBV18,TRBJ1-1,CASSPGQSNTEAFF
TRBV5-1,TRBJ2-3,CASSAGLGTDTQYF
TRBV2,TRBJ2-1,CASSYGSGGYVYNEQFF
TRBV5-5,TRBJ1-4,CASSRTGGTTNEKLFF